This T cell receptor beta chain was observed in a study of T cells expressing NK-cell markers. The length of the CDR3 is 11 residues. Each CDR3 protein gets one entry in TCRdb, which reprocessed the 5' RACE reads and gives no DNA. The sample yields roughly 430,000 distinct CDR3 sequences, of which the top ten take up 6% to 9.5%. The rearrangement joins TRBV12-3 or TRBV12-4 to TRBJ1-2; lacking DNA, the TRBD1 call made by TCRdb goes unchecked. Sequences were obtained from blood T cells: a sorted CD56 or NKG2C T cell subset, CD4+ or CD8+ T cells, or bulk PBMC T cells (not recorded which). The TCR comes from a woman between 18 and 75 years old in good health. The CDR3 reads CASRGQNGYTF.